This passage covers 26 T cell receptor beta chains from one sample sequenced in a study of shared T cell receptors in the human thymus. Clones were sequenced by immunoSEQ multiplex PCR, and TCRdb holds only the in-frame ones, with some missing. The sample holds 720,000 or so clones, approximately 83% seen once. This same sample was also part of a study on human thymus T cells.

What was sequenced was thymocytes. The receptors come from a girl less than two years old with a congenital heart defect.

The CDR3 coding sequence is TGCGCCAGCAGCTTGGGGGGGGGACTAGCGGGGTTCTACAATGAGCAGTTCTTC. Protein: CASSLGGGLAGFYNEQFF. V usage is TRBV5-1 and J usage is TRBJ2-1; the match to TRBD2 covers 13 bases. The V segment lost 0 bases and the J segment 3 bases; nucleotides outside the gene matches: 6. This CDR3 has 18 amino acids. Germline CDR1 is SGHRS and CDR2 is YFSETQ.

Only a few counts were recorded for this clone. This chain uses TRBV6-4 with TRBJ2-7; D perhaps matches TRBD2 (6 bases). Trimming removed 3 bases at V and 5 bases at J, with 14 bases between. The CDR3 totals 14 residues. The germline gives CDR1 MRHNA, CDR2 SNTAGT. The CDR3 DNA sequence: TGTGCCAGCAGTGAAGAAGGAGGGAACCACGAGCAGTACTTC. Amino acids: CASSEEGGNHEQYF.

The J gene is TRBJ2-3, the V gene TRBV5-4, with 12 bases that match TRBD2. The CDR3 length is 20 residues. The germline CDR1 and CDR2 sequences are SGHNT and YYREEE (reference sequence). V lost 0 bases, J lost 3 bases, and 14 bases stayed unmatched. The CDR3 loop is CASSLAHAASGGAMTDTQYF. CDR3 sequence (DNA): TGTGCCAGCAGCTTGGCACACGCGGCTAGCGGGGGGGCCATGACAGATACGCAGTATTTT.

CDR3: CASSFRGGRSTDTQYF. CDR3 nucleotide sequence: TGTGCCAGCAGCTTTCGGGGGGGCCGGAGCACAGATACGCAGTATTTT. The V and J genes are TRBV11-2 and TRBJ2-3; 8 bases map to TRBD2. The V and J ends lost 3 bases and 0 bases, in that order; junction bases with no gene match: 5. Germline V lookup: CDR1 SGHAT, CDR2 FQNNGV. The CDR3 totals 16 residues.

The chain employs TRBV5-5 and TRBJ1-3, with D tentatively TRBD1 (6 bases). V was cut by 3 bases and J by 8 bases, with 15 bases left in between. The germline CDR1 and CDR2 sequences are SGHKS and YYEKEE (reference sequence). The CDR3 is 14 residues long. CDR3 loop: CASSYEDSRDTIYF. The CDR3 DNA is TGTGCCAGCAGCTATGAGGACAGCCGGGACACCATATATTTT.

The V gene is TRBV27, the J gene TRBJ1-1; TRBD1 matches 7 bases. There are 14 residues in the CDR3. Germline CDR1 reads MNHEY; CDR2 reads SMNVEV (reference sequence). J lost 4 bases, V lost 4 bases, and 6 bases had no gene match. The CDR3 loop reads CASSSYRGSTEAFF. CDR3 DNA sequence: TGTGCCAGCAGTTCATACAGGGGTTCCACTGAAGCTTTCTTT.

The V call is TRBV19, the J call TRBJ1-5; D is unclear. Between the trimmed V and J ends, which lost 5 bases and 4 bases, there was a span of 12 bases. The CDR3 consists of 14 residues. The germline CDR1 and CDR2 sequences are LNHDA and SQIVND (reference sequence). The CDR3, as DNA: TGTGCCAGTAGTTCCCAGACAAAAAATCAGCCCCAGCATTTT. It encodes CASSSQTKNQPQHF.

CDR3 loop: CASSQGTRESGNTIYF. Written as DNA, the CDR3 is TGCGCCAGCAGCCAAGGCACCAGGGAATCTGGAAACACCATATATTTT. The gene calls are TRBV4-1 and TRBJ1-3; possibly TRBD1 for D (5 bases). The V gene's germline CDR1 is MGHRA and CDR2 YSYEKL. CDR3 length: 16 amino acids. Deletions cut 1 base from V and 1 base from J, with 11 bases between.

CDR3 DNA: TGTGCCAGCAGCTCCGATGGGACACCGGATGGAAAACTGTTTTTT. Its translation: CASSSDGTPDGKLFF. The rearrangement joins TRBV5-6 to TRBJ1-4; possible D gene TRBD1, 6 bases. Trimming pared 3 bases from V and 10 bases from J, leaving 19 bases between. The CDR3 sequence is 15 residues long. The germline V gene encodes CDR1 SGHDT and CDR2 YYEEEE.

The rearrangement uses TRBV25-1 and TRBJ2-3; TRBD1 agrees at 9 bases. Germline V gives CDR1 MGHDK, CDR2 SYGVNS. The CDR3 extends over 15 amino acids. V lost 8 bases and J lost 5; bases outside the gene matches: 11. In DNA, the CDR3 is TGTGCCAGCGGATACACAGGGGGCCCTGGAGATACGCAGTATTTT. Translating it yields CASGYTGGPGDTQYF.

This chain connects TRBV6-1 to TRBJ2-7; 11 bases are shared with TRBD1. The CDR3 covers 15 residues. From germline, CDR1 is MNHNS and CDR2 SASEGT. The V gene end was trimmed by 6 bases and the J gene end by 6 bases; junction bases not matched to a gene: 10. CDR3 protein: CASSPRRTGGCEQYF. The DNA of the CDR3 is TGTGCCAGCAGCCCAAGGCGGACAGGGGGCTGCGAGCAGTACTTC.

For the CDR3, the DNA is TGTGCCAGCAGTGGGACAGGGGGAGTTCTGGGAGACACTGAAGCTTTCTTT. This translates into CASSGTGGVLGDTEAFF. The V and J genes are TRBV6-1 and TRBJ1-1; 10 bases are shared with TRBD1. This CDR3 region has 17 residues. In germline, CDR1 is MNHNS, CDR2 SASEGT. The V and J ends lost 4 bases and 3 bases, in that order; junction bases with no gene match: 11.

The chain is built from TRBV29-1 and TRBJ1-2, with D possibly being TRBD1 (6 bases). CDR3 size: 14 residues. Deletions cut 3 bases from V and 8 bases from J, with 19 bases between. The germline V gene has CDR1 SQVTM and CDR2 ANQGSEA. This CDR3 reads CSVETGRSDSGYTF. CDR3 bases: TGCAGCGTTGAGACAGGCCGGTCAGACTCGGGCTACACCTTC.

There are a few counts of this clone. This chain joins TRBV7-9 and TRBJ1-2; the match to TRBD1 covers 8 bases. Germline V gene data show CDR1 as SEHNR and CDR2 as FQNEAQ (reference sequence). J gave up 1 base and V 6 bases, and 10 bases lay outside the gene matches. This CDR3 has 16 residues. The CDR3 sequence is CASSQGATPHNYGYTF. CDR3 coding DNA: TGTGCCAGCAGTCAGGGGGCGACCCCTCATAACTATGGCTACACCTTC.

The chain uses TRBV6-1 and TRBJ1-6; D may be TRBD1 (5 bases). The CDR3 covers 15 residues. The V gene's germline CDR1 is MNHNS and CDR2 SASEGT. V was clipped by 3 bases and J by 5 bases, with 11 bases between them. The CDR3 reads CASSDGEGNNSPLHF. CDR3 in DNA: TGTGCCAGCAGTGACGGGGAGGGGAATAATTCACCCCTCCACTTT.

The V and J genes are TRBV28 and TRBJ2-7, with D uncertain. CDR1 and CDR2 (germline): MDHEN, SYDVKM. The V end was cut by 1 base, the J end by 4 bases, with 23 bases between. The CDR3 contains 18 residues. The CDR3 DNA reads as TGTGCCAGCAGTTTATCCTCAAAACGAGCTAATTACGAATACGAGCAGTACTTC. Its translation is CASSLSSKRANYEYEQYF. Based on the CDR3 plus reference TRBV28 and TRBJ2-7, the full variable domain is DVKVTQSSRYLVKRTGEKVFLECVQDMDHENMFWYRQDPGLGLRLIYFSYDVKMKEKGDIPEGYSVSREKKERFSLILESASTNQTSMYLCASSLSSKRANYEYEQYFGPGTRLTVT.

The chain joins TRBV6-5 to TRBJ1-3; 8 nucleotides line up with TRBD1. The CDR3 covers 14 residues. Germline CDR1 MNHEY, CDR2 SVGAGI. V lost 5 bases, J lost 3 bases, and 3 bases stayed unmatched. The CDR3 sequence is CASSQGADGNTIYF. The CDR3 DNA is TGTGCCAGCAGTCAGGGGGCTGATGGAAACACCATATATTTT.

The rearrangement joins TRBV14 to TRBJ1-4, with TRBD1 matching 7 bases. V lost 4 bases to trimming and J lost 0 bases; unmatched junction nucleotides: 5. Germline lookup yields CDR1 SGHDN and CDR2 FVKESK. The CDR3 has 16 amino acids. CDR3 nucleotides: TGTGCCAGCAGCCCTGACAGGGTAGCAACTAATGAAAAACTGTTTTTT. Translated: CASSPDRVATNEKLFF.

J is TRBJ2-1 and V is TRBV28; maybe TRBD1 (7 bases). Germline V gene data show CDR1 as MDHEN and CDR2 as SYDVKM. CDR3 length equals 16 residues. V was clipped by 8 bases and J by 1 base, with 18 bases between them. CDR3 in DNA: TGTGCCAGCGGCAAAGCAGGGGGGTTATCCTACAATGAGCAGTTCTTC. The encoded protein is CASGKAGGLSYNEQFF.

J is TRBJ1-1 and V is TRBV28; D uncertain. Trimming left V 7 bases short and J 3 bases short, with 6 bases between. The CDR3 spans 11 residues. Germline lookup yields CDR1 MDHEN and CDR2 SYDVKM. The chain's CDR3 is CASILHTEAFF. Written as DNA, the CDR3 is TGTGCCAGCATTCTCCACACTGAAGCTTTCTTT.

J is TRBJ2-5 and V is TRBV2, with D unresolved. Germline assignment: CDR1 SNHLY and CDR2 FYNNEI. V lost 1 base to trimming and J lost 7 bases, with 10 bases between them. The length of the CDR3 is 13 residues. Here the CDR3 DNA reads TGTGCCAGCAGTGAAGGTGGCCGAGGGACCCAGTACTTC. Amino acids: CASSEGGRGTQYF.

This clone occurred a few times. V gene TRBV5-1 combines with J gene TRBJ1-1; tentatively, D is TRBD1 (5 bases). The germline V gene has CDR1 SGHRS and CDR2 YFSETQ. This CDR3 has 20 amino acids. V shed 0 bases and J shed 0 bases, with 24 bases lying between them. CDR3 amino acids: CASSLAISWTLDPMNTEAFF. The CDR3 DNA follows: TGCGCCAGCAGCTTGGCCATCTCCTGGACACTTGATCCCATGAACACTGAAGCTTTCTTT.

The rearrangement uses TRBV20-1 and TRBJ2-7, with unresolved D. Germline V lookup: CDR1 DFQATT, CDR2 SNEGSKA (reference sequence). V dropped 3 bases and J dropped 5 bases, with 5 bases sitting between them. The CDR3 has 10 residues. CDR3: CSASFDEQYF. Written as DNA, the CDR3 is TGCAGTGCTAGCTTTGACGAGCAGTACTTC.

This clone appeared a few times. The chain carries TRBV6-6 and TRBJ1-1; D unresolved. The ends were cut back, 2 bases at V and 7 bases at J, with 8 bases in the middle. There are 12 residues in the CDR3. Per the germline V gene, CDR1 is MNHNY and CDR2 is SVGAGI (reference sequence). The CDR3 DNA sequence: TGTGCCAGCAGTTACCCCCTGAGTGAAGCTTTCTTT. Translation gives CASSYPLSEAFF.

The chain joins TRBV7-9 to TRBJ1-1, with a tentative D call TRBD1 (5 bases). The CDR3 covers 16 residues. Germline CDR1 is SEHNR and CDR2 is FQNEAQ (reference sequence). V lost 1 base and J 4 bases, leaving 16 bases between the germline ends. CDR3 sequence reads: CASSLGMQGYPTEAFF. The DNA for the CDR3 is TGTGCCAGCAGCTTAGGGATGCAGGGCTATCCCACTGAAGCTTTCTTT.

The chain uses TRBV4-3 and TRBJ2-7; 7 bases map to TRBD1. This CDR3 region has 15 residues. V lost 0 bases, J lost 0 bases, and 2 bases stayed unmatched. Germline V gene data show CDR1 as LGHNA and CDR2 as YSLEER. The CDR3 loop is CASSQDTGASYEQYF. Here the CDR3 DNA reads TGCGCCAGCAGCCAAGATACAGGGGCCTCCTACGAGCAGTACTTC.